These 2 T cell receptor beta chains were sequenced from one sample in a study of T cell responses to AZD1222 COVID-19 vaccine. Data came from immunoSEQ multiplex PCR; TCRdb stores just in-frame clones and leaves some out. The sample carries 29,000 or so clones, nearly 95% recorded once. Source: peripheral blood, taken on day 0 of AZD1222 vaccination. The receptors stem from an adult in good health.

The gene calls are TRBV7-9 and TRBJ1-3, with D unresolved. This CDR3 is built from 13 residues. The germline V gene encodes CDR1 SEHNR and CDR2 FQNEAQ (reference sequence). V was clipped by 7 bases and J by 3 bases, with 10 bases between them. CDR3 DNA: TGTGCCAGCACTCGAGGAAATGGAAACACCATATATTTT. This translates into CASTRGNGNTIYF.

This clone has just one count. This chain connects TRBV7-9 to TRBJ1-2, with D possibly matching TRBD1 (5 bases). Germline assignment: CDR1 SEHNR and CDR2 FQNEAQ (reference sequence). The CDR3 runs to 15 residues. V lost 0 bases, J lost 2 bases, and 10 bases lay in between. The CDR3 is CASSLAGTKNYGYTF. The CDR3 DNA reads TGTGCCAGCAGCTTAGCCGGGACCAAAAACTATGGCTACACCTTC.